The TCR beta chain described here comes from a study of cytomegalovirus exposure and HLA in healthy donors. Whole-study context: Earlier sequencing of some 190 million T cells yielded around 120 million unique TCR beta sequences. General observations from the study: Previously analyzed data showed that most TCR beta V segments were productive at a frequency of about 90% or about 30%.

Both 60 Vbeta primers and 13 Jbeta primers went into the PCR. The repertoire was sequenced with immunoSEQ multiplex PCR; TCRdb's copy has only in-frame clones and lacks some. The sample shows about 130,000 clones, roughly 82% of them seen only once. Comment on this clone: What it recognizes is unknown.

The sample consisted of PBMCs. The TCR was taken from a male donor in good health and CMV-seropositive.

CDR3 loop: CATSRDATRSSYEQYF. The CDR3 nucleotides are TGTGCCACCAGCAGAGACGCCACTAGGAGCTCCTACGAGCAGTACTTC. This chain connects TRBV15 to TRBJ2-7, with a possible D match to TRBD2 (5 bases). Trimming cost V 0 bases and J 0 bases, with 12 bases left between them. This CDR3 has 16 residues. The germline V gene has CDR1 LNHNV and CDR2 YYDKDF (reference sequence).